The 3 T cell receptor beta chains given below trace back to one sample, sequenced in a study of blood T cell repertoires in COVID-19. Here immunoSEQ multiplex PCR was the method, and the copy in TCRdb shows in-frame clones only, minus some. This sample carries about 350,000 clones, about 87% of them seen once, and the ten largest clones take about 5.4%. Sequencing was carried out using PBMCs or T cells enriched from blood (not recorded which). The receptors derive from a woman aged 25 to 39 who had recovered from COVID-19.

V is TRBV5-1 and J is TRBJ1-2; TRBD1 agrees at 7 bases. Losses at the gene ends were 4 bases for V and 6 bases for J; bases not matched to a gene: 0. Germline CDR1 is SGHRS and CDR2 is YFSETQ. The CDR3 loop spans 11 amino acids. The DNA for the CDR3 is TGCGCCAGCAGCCAGGGGGATGGCTACACCTTC. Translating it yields CASSQGDGYTF.

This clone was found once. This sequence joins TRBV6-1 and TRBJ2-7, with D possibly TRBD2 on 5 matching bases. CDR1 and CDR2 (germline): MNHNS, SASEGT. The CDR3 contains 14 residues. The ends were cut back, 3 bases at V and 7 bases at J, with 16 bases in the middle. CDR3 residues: CASSDPGKGWEQYF. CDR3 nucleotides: TGTGCCAGCAGTGACCCGGGAAAAGGATGGGAGCAGTACTTC.

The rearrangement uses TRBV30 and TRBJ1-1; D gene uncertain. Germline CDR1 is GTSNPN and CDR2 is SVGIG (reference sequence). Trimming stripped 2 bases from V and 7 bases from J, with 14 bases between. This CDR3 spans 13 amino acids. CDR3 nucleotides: TGTGCCTGGAGTTTCACGACCGGAGTTGAAGCTTTCTTT. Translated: CAWSFTTGVEAFF.